This record covers a single T cell receptor (beta chain). Other DNA sequences in the sample encode the same CDR3. The data were taken from a study of cytomegalovirus exposure and HLA in healthy donors. Repertoires were generated with immunoSEQ multiplex PCR, while TCRdb's copy carries only in-frame clones and drops some. The table includes under 300,000 clones, 90% detected once. V lost 2 bases and J lost 2, with 6 bases in between. CDR3 length equals 13 residues. CDR1 and CDR2 (germline): SGHTA, FQGTGA. The receptor's source is a woman under 30 in good health and CMV-seronegative. V gene TRBV7-3 combines with J gene TRBJ2-5; D is unresolved. Material: PBMCs. CDR3 sequence reads: CASSLGQQETQYF. The CDR3 DNA is TGTGCCAGCAGCTTAGGGCAGCAAGAGACCCAGTACTTC.